These 3 T cell receptor beta chains came from one sample sequenced in a study of T-cell memory formation after mild COVID-19. TCRdb used MiXCR to reprocess the 5' RACE reads, holding one entry per CDR3 protein. The sample consists of about 470,000 distinct CDR3 sequences, around a quarter of them appearing once. The sequencing sample was made of PBMCs or a T cell subset sorted from them (not recorded which). These TCRs come from an adult woman who had mild COVID-19 (a few samples of this study predate the infection). Cell type and time point are not known.

Only a few counts were recorded for this clonotype. The rearrangement uses TRBV12-3 or TRBV12-4 and TRBJ1-5, with D perhaps matching TRBD1 (5 bases). The CDR3 is made up of 12 amino acids. The germline V and J ends were trimmed by 7 bases and 9 bases, with 13 bases remaining between them. The CDR3 is CASTSGARPQHF. DNA for the CDR3: TGTGCCAGCACCTCTGGGGCTCGGCCCCAGCATTTT.

V and J are TRBV7-8 and TRBJ1-5, with 12 bases lining up with TRBD1. The trim removed 4 bases at V and 7 bases at J, leaving 14 bases unmatched. The germline CDR1 and CDR2 sequences are SGHVS and FQNEAQ. The length of the CDR3 is 18 residues. The CDR3 loop reads CASSSSTRDRGLWQPQHF. The CDR3 DNA sequence: TGTGCCAGCAGCTCCTCAACCCGGGACAGGGGGCTATGGCAGCCCCAGCATTTT. Combining the CDR3 with reference TRBV7-8 and TRBJ1-5 gives the whole variable domain GAGVSQSPRYKVAKRGQDVALRCDPISGHVSLFWYQQALGQGPEFLTYFQNEAQLDKSGLPSDRFFAERPEGSVSTLKIQRTQQEDSAVYLCASSSSTRDRGLWQPQHFGDGTRLSIL.

The chain is built from TRBV19 and TRBJ1-6; the D is unclear. Germline lookup yields CDR1 LNHDA and CDR2 SQIVND (reference sequence). CDR3 length: 14 residues. Trimming pared 3 bases from V and 0 bases from J, leaving 3 bases between. The CDR3 coding sequence is TGTGCCAGTAGTATCGGCTCCTATAATTCACCCCTCCACTTT. It specifies CASSIGSYNSPLHF.